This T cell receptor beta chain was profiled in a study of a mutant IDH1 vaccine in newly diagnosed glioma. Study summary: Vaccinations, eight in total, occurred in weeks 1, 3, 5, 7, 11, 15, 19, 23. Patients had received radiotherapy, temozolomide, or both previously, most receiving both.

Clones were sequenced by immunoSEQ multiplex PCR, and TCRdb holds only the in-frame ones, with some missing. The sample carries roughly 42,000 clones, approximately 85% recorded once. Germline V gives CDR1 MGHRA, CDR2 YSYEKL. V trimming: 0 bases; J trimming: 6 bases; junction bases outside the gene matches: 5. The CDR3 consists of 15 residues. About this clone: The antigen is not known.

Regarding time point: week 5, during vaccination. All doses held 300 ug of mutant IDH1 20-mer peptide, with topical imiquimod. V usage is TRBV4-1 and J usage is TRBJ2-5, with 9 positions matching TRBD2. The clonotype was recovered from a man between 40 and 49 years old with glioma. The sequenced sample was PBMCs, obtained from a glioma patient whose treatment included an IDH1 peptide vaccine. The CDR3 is CASSQDSGSSKTQYF. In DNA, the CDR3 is TGCGCCAGCAGCCAAGATAGCGGGAGCTCGAAGACCCAGTACTTC.